This passage covers 10 T cell receptor beta chains from one sample sequenced in a study of shared clonotypes between healthy human individuals. Sequenced by immunoSEQ multiplex PCR; TCRdb stores in-frame clones only, minus some. The sample lists some 1.4 million clones, roughly 95% occurring once. The sample taken for sequencing was naive CD4+ T cells sorted from blood. Sample subset: CD45RA+ positively selected. These receptors originate from a man aged 25-45 years in good health.

This rearrangement joins TRBV28 to TRBJ1-1; possibly TRBD1 for D (5 bases). There are 14 residues in the CDR3. CDR1 and CDR2 (germline): MDHEN, SYDVKM. Trimming pared 5 bases from V and 1 base from J, leaving 11 bases between. The chain's CDR3 is CASSLAQGNTEAFF. CDR3 sequence (DNA): TGTGCCAGCAGTCTCGCTCAGGGGAACACTGAAGCTTTCTTT.

The chain joins TRBV9 to TRBJ2-2; 15 bases fit TRBD2. This CDR3 region has 16 residues. J gave up 9 bases and V 4 bases, and 7 bases lay outside the gene matches. CDR1 and CDR2 from the germline V gene are SGDLS and YYNGEE. The CDR3 loop is CASSPRTSGRGRELFF. The DNA for the CDR3 is TGTGCCAGCAGCCCCCGGACTAGCGGGAGGGGTAGGGAGCTGTTTTTT.

The chain uses TRBV6-1 and TRBJ1-3; 8 bases align to TRBD1. CDR1 is MNHNS and CDR2 is SASEGT in the germline V gene. This CDR3 region has 15 residues. Unmatched junction bases numbered 7, after V lost 5 bases and J lost 4 bases. CDR3 loop: CASSQGRGLGNTIYF. Written as DNA, the CDR3 is TGTGCCAGCAGTCAAGGCAGGGGGCTCGGAAACACCATATATTTT.

This clone was seen once. This chain connects TRBV10-3 to TRBJ2-1; TRBD2 agrees at 7 bases. V trimming: 3 bases; J trimming: 10 bases; junction bases outside the gene matches: 15. The CDR3 has 16 amino acids. CDR1 and CDR2 (germline): ENHRY, SYGVKD. The CDR3 here is CAISDVEGGHLWEQFF. The DNA for the CDR3 is TGTGCCATCAGTGACGTCGAGGGAGGGCATCTCTGGGAGCAGTTCTTC.

CDR3 loop: CASSQLVGRSKNGELFF. Written as DNA, the CDR3 is TGTGCCAGCAGCCAATTGGTGGGTCGAAGTAAGAACGGGGAGCTGTTTTTT. The J gene is TRBJ2-2, the V gene TRBV16; the D is unclear. This CDR3 comprises 17 residues. V shed 1 base and J shed 7 bases, with 19 bases lying between them. The germline CDR1 and CDR2 sequences are KGHSY and FQNENV.

This chain connects TRBV6-4 to TRBJ2-1, with D uncertain. The germline V and J ends were trimmed by 1 base and 0 bases, with 10 bases remaining between them. Germline loops: CDR1 MRHNA, CDR2 SNTAGT. The CDR3 extends over 16 amino acids. CDR3 in DNA: TGTGCCAGCAGTGACTGGCCGGAAAGCTCCTACAATGAGCAGTTCTTC. Its protein product is CASSDWPESSYNEQFF.

This clone was recorded once. CDR3 nucleotide sequence: TGTGCCAGCAGTTCTCTAGCGGGGTACAATGAGCAGTTCTTC. Translated, it gives CASSSLAGYNEQFF. V usage is TRBV28 and J usage is TRBJ2-1; TRBD2 agrees at 9 bases. There are 14 residues in the CDR3. V lost 4 bases and J lost 4; bases outside the gene matches: 2. The germline V gene encodes CDR1 MDHEN and CDR2 SYDVKM.

This clone showed up just once. The CDR3 spells CASSIKAGGMTDTQYF. CDR3 nucleotide sequence: TGTGCCAGCAGCATAAAAGCCGGGGGAATGACAGATACGCAGTATTTT. The V gene is TRBV9, the J gene TRBJ2-3, with D tentatively TRBD2 (6 bases). The V gene lost 4 bases and the J gene lost 3 bases, with 18 bases spanning the gap. Germline CDR1 reads SGDLS; CDR2 reads YYNGEE. The CDR3 is 16 residues long.

The gene calls are TRBV7-2 and TRBJ2-7; D gene unclear. The CDR3 runs 14 residues. Deletions cut 7 bases from V and 1 base from J, with 14 bases between. From germline, CDR1 is SGHTA and CDR2 FQGNSA. The CDR3 reads CASNDPGWSYEQYF. CDR3 nucleotides: TGTGCCAGCAACGACCCTGGGTGGTCCTACGAGCAGTACTTC.

The J gene is TRBJ2-7, the V gene TRBV5-4; D gene ambiguous. Trimming removed 4 bases from V and 0 bases from J, with 11 bases in between. Germline CDR1 and CDR2: SGHNT and YYREEE (reference sequence). The CDR3 extends over 14 amino acids. CDR3 sequence reads: CASSARRSSYEQYF. Here the CDR3 DNA reads TGTGCCAGCAGCGCCCGTAGAAGCTCCTACGAGCAGTACTTC.